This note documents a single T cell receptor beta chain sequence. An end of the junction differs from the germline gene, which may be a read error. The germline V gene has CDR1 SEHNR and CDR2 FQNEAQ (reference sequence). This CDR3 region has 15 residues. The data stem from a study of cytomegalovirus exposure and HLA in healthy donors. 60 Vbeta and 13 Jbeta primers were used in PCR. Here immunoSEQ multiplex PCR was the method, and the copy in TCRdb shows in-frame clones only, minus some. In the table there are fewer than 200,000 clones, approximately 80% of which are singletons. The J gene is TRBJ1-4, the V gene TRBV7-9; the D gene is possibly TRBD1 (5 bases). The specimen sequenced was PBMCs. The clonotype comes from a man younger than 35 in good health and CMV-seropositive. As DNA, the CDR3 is TGTTCCAGCAGCCATGCAAGGGGTGCTAATGAAAAACTGTTTTTT. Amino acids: CSSSHARGANEKLFF.